These 20 T cell receptor beta chains originate from one sample sequenced in a study of patients and donors after allogeneic stem cell transplantation. TCRdb passed the RT-PCR reads through MiXCR, listing each CDR3 protein once. The sample has over 150,000 distinct CDR3 sequences; 30% are singletons. Sequenced: blood, either unsorted or a sorted T cell fraction (not recorded which). These receptor sequences come from a human donor who was either an allogeneic HSCT recipient or a stem cell or donor lymphocyte infusion donor (not recorded which). It is not recorded whose cells these are; they may come from a transplant donor.

This clonotype showed up many times. V and J are TRBV10-3 and TRBJ1-6, with D possibly matching TRBD1 (6 bases). With 8 bases removed from V and 8 bases from J, the gap between germline ends came to 13 bases. CDR1 is ENHRY, CDR2 SYGVKD, per germline. This CDR3 is built from 13 residues. The DNA for the CDR3 is TGTGCCATCGGGTACAGGGAATATTCACCCCTCCACTTT. It encodes CAIGYREYSPLHF.

This clonotype was seen only a few times. The rearrangement links TRBV27 to TRBJ1-1; D is ambiguous. Trimming pared 2 bases from V and 5 bases from J, leaving 12 bases between. Germline V lookup: CDR1 MNHEY, CDR2 SMNVEV (reference sequence). The CDR3 is 14 amino acids. CDR3 nucleotides: TGTGCCAGCAGTTTAAGAGGGCTTCGGACTGAAGCTTTCTTT. Amino acids: CASSLRGLRTEAFF.

This clonotype has just a few counts. The chain combines TRBV6-2 or TRBV6-3 with TRBJ1-1; D is ambiguous. This CDR3 is built from 15 residues. Trimming shortened V by 5 bases and J by 1 base, and 14 bases separated the two germline ends. From germline, CDR1 is MNHEY and CDR2 SVGEGT. The chain's CDR3 is CASSPYGLTNTEAFF. The CDR3 nucleotides are TGTGCCAGCAGTCCCTACGGACTCACGAACACTGAAGCTTTCTTT.

Ten or more counts support this clonotype. The chain couples TRBV4-1 to TRBJ1-4; the D is unclear. The V end lost 0 bases, the J end lost 7 bases, and 9 bases lay between the germline ends. CDR3 length: 14 amino acids. The germline CDR1 and CDR2 sequences are MGHRA and YSYEKL. The CDR3 nucleotides are TGCGCCAGCAGCCAAGATCGGCACAGTGAAAAACTGTTTTTT. It encodes CASSQDRHSEKLFF.

The chain joins TRBV4-2 to TRBJ2-7, with D tentatively TRBD1 (5 bases). Germline V CDR1 and CDR2: LGHNA, YNFKEQ. The CDR3 spans 16 residues. With 10 bases removed from V and 0 bases from J, the gap between germline ends came to 22 bases. The DNA for the CDR3 is TGTGCCACCTCCCTGGACAATCTGACCCGCTCCTACGAGCAGTACTTC. Its protein product is CATSLDNLTRSYEQYF.

This clonotype appeared many times. The chain joins TRBV6-2 or TRBV6-3 to TRBJ1-2, with a weak D call TRBD1 (5 bases). There are 15 residues in the CDR3. Germline V CDR1 and CDR2: MNHEY, SVGEGT. V dropped 5 bases and J dropped 0 bases, with 13 bases sitting between them. The CDR3 protein is CASSPFHRPNYGYTF. CDR3 nucleotides: TGTGCCAGCAGTCCTTTCCACAGGCCTAACTATGGCTACACCTTC.

This clonotype was counted between two and nine times. V and J are TRBV29-1 and TRBJ2-1; D not resolved. The CDR3 is 12 residues long. Deletions cut 8 bases from V and 5 bases from J, with 13 bases between. Germline values: CDR1 SQVTM, CDR2 ANQGSEA. In DNA, the CDR3 is TGCAGCTTTAGGGTTAGCCACAATGAGCAGTTCTTC. It specifies CSFRVSHNEQFF.

The chain couples TRBV20-1 to TRBJ2-7; the D is unclear. CDR1 and CDR2 from the germline V gene are DFQATT and SNEGSKA (reference sequence). CDR3 length equals 15 residues. V shed 0 bases and J shed 2 bases, with 14 bases lying between them. CDR3 protein: CSARDKLHFPYEQYF. The CDR3 nucleotides read TGCAGTGCTAGAGATAAACTACATTTCCCCTACGAGCAGTACTTC.

The rearrangement joins TRBV29-1 to TRBJ2-1; perhaps TRBD1 as D (6 bases). Germline assignment: CDR1 SQVTM and CDR2 ANQGSEA. This CDR3 spans 14 amino acids. The V end lost 3 bases, the J end lost 8 bases, and 17 bases lay between the germline ends. The CDR3 coding sequence is TGCAGCGTTGAGACTCAGGGGCCCTCGGATGAGCAGTTCTTC. It specifies CSVETQGPSDEQFF.

The chain links TRBV12-3 or TRBV12-4 to TRBJ1-5, with 7 bases lining up with TRBD1. This CDR3 is 15 amino acids long. With V trimmed by 1 base and J by 4 bases, 4 bases remained unmatched. The CDR3 DNA sequence: TGTGCCAGCAGTTTAGGGGGACAGCTAAATCAGCCCCAGCATTTT. Residues: CASSLGGQLNQPQHF.

The genes are TRBV13 and TRBJ2-7; D uncertain. Germline V gene lookup returns CDR1 PRHDT and CDR2 FYEKMQ (reference sequence). The CDR3 has 14 amino acids. The V gene lost 0 bases and the J gene lost 3 bases, with 9 bases spanning the gap. The CDR3 DNA reads TGTGCCAGCAGCTTAGGCGTGGATCTCTACGAGCAGTACTTC. This encodes CASSLGVDLYEQYF.

The chain's CDR3 is CASSLVGWGSYNEQFF. DNA for the CDR3: TGTGCCAGCAGCTTAGTAGGGTGGGGCTCCTACAATGAGCAGTTCTTC. V is TRBV11-3 and J is TRBJ2-1; the D is unclear. Trimming pared 1 base from V and 0 bases from J, leaving 10 bases between. The CDR3 spans 16 residues. The V gene's germline CDR1 is SGHNT and CDR2 YENEEA.

In its sample, this clonotype was seen once. The V call is TRBV10-3, the J call TRBJ2-1; a possible D gene is TRBD2 (5 bases). V lost 0 bases, J lost 6 bases, and 9 bases lay in between. The CDR3 covers 14 residues. The germline V gene has CDR1 ENHRY and CDR2 SYGVKD. Here the CDR3 DNA reads TGTGCCATCAGTGAGTCTGACCGGGGCAATGAGCAGTTCTTC. Translation gives CAISESDRGNEQFF.

This clonotype was picked up a small number of times. The chain is built from TRBV4-3 and TRBJ1-2; D might be TRBD1 (6 bases). CDR1 and CDR2 (germline): LGHNA, YSLEER. There are 14 residues in the CDR3. The V end lost 4 bases, the J end lost 4 bases, and 13 bases lay between the germline ends. The CDR3 loop reads CASSLVRGVYGYTF. CDR3 in DNA: TGCGCCAGCAGCCTAGTCAGGGGAGTCTATGGCTACACCTTC.

The chain carries TRBV4-3 and TRBJ2-7; 10 nucleotides match TRBD1. This CDR3 region has 17 residues. Germline V CDR1 and CDR2: LGHNA, YSLEER. Trimming cost V 0 bases and J 3 bases; bases outside gene matches: 8. The chain's CDR3 is CASSQEAGTGVSYEQYF. The CDR3 DNA reads as TGCGCCAGCAGCCAAGAAGCGGGGACAGGGGTTAGCTACGAGCAGTACTTC.

This chain uses TRBV5-1 with TRBJ2-7; D unclear. This CDR3 has 12 amino acids. The germline CDR1 and CDR2 sequences are SGHRS and YFSETQ. V was clipped by 7 bases and J by 1 base, with 9 bases between them. In DNA, the CDR3 is TGCGCCAGCGGTAAAGATTCCTACGAGCAGTACTTC. Protein product: CASGKDSYEQYF.

This clonotype was detected a few times. The chain carries TRBV3-1 and TRBJ1-1; 7 nucleotides line up with TRBD1. J was trimmed by 4 bases and V by 1 base; bases with no gene match: 6. Germline V gives CDR1 LGHDT, CDR2 YNNKEL (reference sequence). This CDR3 has 15 amino acids. As DNA, the CDR3 is TGTGCCAGCAGCCAAGGGGAGGGGGCGCCCACTGAAGCTTTCTTT. This sequence encodes CASSQGEGAPTEAFF.

This clonotype was counted between two and nine times. This chain uses TRBV6-2 or TRBV6-3 with TRBJ2-1; D is uncertain. V was clipped by 0 bases and J by 4 bases, with 10 bases between them. The CDR3 spans 15 residues. The germline V gene has CDR1 MNHEY and CDR2 SVGEGT. This CDR3 reads CASSYSNPSYNEQFF. CDR3 coding DNA: TGTGCCAGCAGTTACTCCAACCCTTCTTACAATGAGCAGTTCTTC.

This rearrangement joins TRBV6-5 to TRBJ1-6; TRBD1 aligns across 7 bases. In germline, CDR1 is MNHEY, CDR2 SVGAGI. This CDR3 is 17 amino acids long. V lost 6 bases and J lost 9; bases outside the gene matches: 17. The CDR3 here is CASSNRGRQVSSSPLHF. CDR3 bases: TGTGCCAGCAGCAACAGGGGACGGCAGGTTTCGAGTTCACCCCTCCACTTT.

The J gene is TRBJ2-7, the V gene TRBV5-1; D tentatively reads TRBD1 or TRBD2 (5 bases each). Trimming shortened V by 0 bases and J by 3 bases, and 13 bases separated the two germline ends. In germline, CDR1 is SGHRS, CDR2 YFSETQ. CDR3 length equals 15 residues. CDR3 in amino acids: CASSLDTGPLYEQYF. The CDR3 DNA reads TGCGCCAGCAGCTTGGATACGGGGCCCCTCTACGAGCAGTACTTC.